These 11 T cell receptor beta chains came from one sample sequenced in a study of blood T cell repertoires in COVID-19. Profiling relied on immunoSEQ multiplex PCR, and the TCRdb table lists in-frame clones only, not all of them. The sample has some 240,000 clones, around 80% seen once. The sample was peripheral blood. The receptors were sampled from a woman aged 70-85 years with acute or convalescent COVID-19.

This clone has just a few counts. The chain recombines TRBV4-2 with TRBJ1-2; D is perhaps TRBD1 (5 bases). Germline V CDR1 and CDR2: LGHNA, YNFKEQ. The CDR3 contains 15 residues. V shed 1 base and J shed 4 bases, with 13 bases lying between them. CDR3 in DNA: TGTGCCAGCAGCCAAGCCGTGGAGGGGATCTATGGCTACACCTTC. It is translated as CASSQAVEGIYGYTF.

The rearrangement links TRBV7-2 to TRBJ1-3, with 7 nucleotides matching TRBD1. Germline trimming cut 2 bases from V and 3 bases from J; bases unmatched to any gene: 4. Germline V gives CDR1 SGHTA, CDR2 FQGNSA. The CDR3 has 15 residues. The CDR3 nucleotides are TGTGCCAGCAGCTTATCTACAGGGGTTGGAAACACCATATATTTT. Translation gives CASSLSTGVGNTIYF.

The V and J genes are TRBV5-5 and TRBJ2-7; 10 bases align to TRBD1. This CDR3 has 16 amino acids. Germline assignment: CDR1 SGHKS and CDR2 YYEKEE (reference sequence). Trimming cost V 0 bases and J 2 bases; bases outside gene matches: 5. CDR3 protein: CASSLDGTGVAYEQYF. The CDR3 nucleotides read TGTGCCAGCAGCTTGGACGGGACAGGGGTGGCCTACGAGCAGTACTTC.

The chain carries TRBV11-3 and TRBJ2-5; possible D gene TRBD2, 6 bases. The V gene lost 6 bases and the J gene lost 4 bases, with 18 bases spanning the gap. The CDR3 sequence is 15 residues long. Per the germline V gene, CDR1 is SGHNT and CDR2 is YENEEA. The CDR3 DNA reads TGTGCCAGCAGACGAGGAGGGGTGGAGGGAGAGACCCAGTACTTC. Amino acid sequence: CASRRGGVEGETQYF.

This clone was observed a handful of times. The V gene is TRBV5-5, the J gene TRBJ1-5, with D possibly being TRBD1 (6 bases). The CDR3 loop spans 14 amino acids. CDR1 and CDR2 from the germline V gene are SGHKS and YYEKEE (reference sequence). Trimming left V 6 bases short and J 3 bases short, with 13 bases between. The CDR3 DNA reads as TGTGCCAGCACCCGTCGGACAGACAATCAGCCCCAGCATTTT. Amino acids: CASTRRTDNQPQHF.

The V and J genes are TRBV2 and TRBJ1-5; perhaps TRBD1 as D (6 bases). There are 14 residues in the CDR3. CDR1 and CDR2 from the germline V gene are SNHLY and FYNNEI. Trimming left V 6 bases short and J 3 bases short, with 12 bases between. The CDR3 nucleotides read TGTGCCAGCAGGGACAGCGCCTTCAATCAGCCCCAGCATTTT. It translates to CASRDSAFNQPQHF.

This clone was observed a few times. The chain recombines TRBV5-1 with TRBJ2-1; 9 positions agree with TRBD2. Germline V gene data show CDR1 as SGHRS and CDR2 as YFSETQ. This CDR3 comprises 15 residues. Germline trimming cut 0 bases from V and 7 bases from J; bases unmatched to any gene: 5. The CDR3 region is CASSLGAGGGNEQFF. The DNA for the CDR3 is TGCGCCAGCAGCTTGGGAGCGGGGGGAGGGAATGAGCAGTTCTTC.

This clone was observed a few times. The chain has TRBV6-4 and TRBJ1-2; TRBD1 might be the D (5 bases). The CDR3 length is 11 residues. With 8 bases removed from V and 8 bases from J, the gap between germline ends came to 12 bases. Germline loops: CDR1 MRHNA, CDR2 SNTAGT. The CDR3 region is CASRGGGGYTF. In DNA form, the CDR3 reads TGTGCCAGCCGGGGGGGTGGCGGCTACACCTTC.

J is TRBJ2-1 and V is TRBV5-4, with TRBD2 matching 8 bases. The CDR3 consists of 14 residues. The trim removed 3 bases at V and 7 bases at J, leaving 6 bases unmatched. In germline, CDR1 is SGHNT, CDR2 YYREEE (reference sequence). The CDR3 reads CASSYRGGQNEQFF. Written as DNA, the CDR3 is TGTGCCAGCAGCTATCGGGGGGGCCAAAATGAGCAGTTCTTC.

The chain uses TRBV5-8 and TRBJ2-7; D gene ambiguous. CDR1 is SGHTS and CDR2 is YDEGEE in the germline V gene. V gave up 0 bases and J gave up 1 base, with 8 bases separating them. The CDR3 has 14 residues. The CDR3 protein is CASSLVVSSYEQYF. The CDR3, as DNA: TGTGCCAGCAGCTTGGTTGTCAGTTCCTACGAGCAGTACTTC.

This chain uses TRBV5-1 with TRBJ2-6; no clear D. Germline lookup yields CDR1 SGHRS and CDR2 YFSETQ. V was trimmed by 2 bases and J by 4 bases, leaving 13 bases between them. CDR3 length: 16 residues. The chain's CDR3 is CASSFGGSLGANVLTF. For the CDR3, the DNA is TGCGCCAGCAGCTTTGGCGGATCTCTGGGGGCCAACGTCCTGACTTTC.